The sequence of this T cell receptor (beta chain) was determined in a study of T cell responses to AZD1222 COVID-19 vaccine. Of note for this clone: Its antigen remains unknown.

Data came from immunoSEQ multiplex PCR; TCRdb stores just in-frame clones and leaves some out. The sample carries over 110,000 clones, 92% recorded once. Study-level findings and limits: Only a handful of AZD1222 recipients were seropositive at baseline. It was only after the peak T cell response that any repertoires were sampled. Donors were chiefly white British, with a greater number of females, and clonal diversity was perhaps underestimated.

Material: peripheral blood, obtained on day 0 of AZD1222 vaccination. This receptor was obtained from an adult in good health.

The CDR3 protein is CASSRSGQPQHF. The CDR3, as DNA: TGTGCCAGCAGCCGTTCGGGGCAGCCCCAGCATTTT. This rearrangement joins TRBV3-1 (or the pseudogene TRBV3-2) to TRBJ1-5; unclear D gene. Deletions cut 4 bases from V and 7 bases from J, with 8 bases between. CDR3 size: 12 residues. The germline gives CDR1 LGHDT, CDR2 YNNKEL (reference sequence).